Listed below are T cell receptor beta chains from one sample, sequenced in a study of blood T cell repertoires in COVID-19. TCRdb's table, derived via immunoSEQ multiplex PCR, lists solely in-frame clones and lacks some. This sample carries fewer than 350,000 clones, roughly 90% of them seen once, and the ten largest clones take roughly 13%. Sequencing was carried out using peripheral blood. The receptor set was obtained from a woman aged 70-85 years with COVID-19, enrolled during active disease. Each CDR3 is given with its conserved first and last residue. D genes are given only for firm matches. Size values are once, few and many counts, or a class for expanded clones, and some rows have none.

d_gene	len	v_gene	abundance	j_gene	CDR3aa	CDR3nt
.	14	TRBV24-1	once	TRBJ2-5	CATSVRGAPETQYF	TGTGCCACGTCCGTCAGGGGGGCCCCAGAGACCCAGTACTTC
.	14	TRBV4-2	.	TRBJ1-2	CASSLLTGSYGYTF	TGTGCCAGCAGCCTACTCACAGGGAGCTATGGCTACACCTTC
.	13	TRBV12-3/TRBV12-4	.	TRBJ2-3	CASSLQRSDTQYF	TGTGCCAGCAGTTTGCAGAGGTCCGATACGCAGTATTTT
.	13	TRBV4-2	.	TRBJ2-7	CASSQERGSEQYF	TGTGCCAGCAGCCAAGAACGGGGTTCCGAGCAGTACTTC
.	15	TRBV6-2/TRBV6-3	.	TRBJ2-7	CASSYQQGRESEQYF	TGTGCCAGCAGTTACCAACAGGGGCGGGAAAGCGAGCAGTACTTC
.	15	TRBV18	.	TRBJ1-3	CASSPQGQGGNTIYF	TGTGCCAGCTCACCACAGGGGCAAGGTGGAAACACCATATATTTT
.	11	TRBV28	.	TRBJ2-5	CASSSGVTQYF	TGTGCCAGCAGCTCCGGGGTGACCCAGTACTTC
TRBD1	15	TRBV29-1	.	TRBJ2-7	CSVELGQGASYEQYF	TGCAGCGTTGAACTGGGACAGGGTGCCTCCTACGAGCAGTACTTC
TRBD1	15	TRBV6-4	.	TRBJ1-2	CASSVGTGPRYGYTF	TGTGCCAGCAGTGTAGGGACAGGACCTCGGTATGGCTACACCTTC
.	15	TRBV6-1	few	TRBJ2-2	CASSEAGPNGGELFF	TGTGCCAGCAGTGAAGCGGGGCCAAACGGGGGGGAGCTGTTTTTT
TRBD2	15	TRBV28	.	TRBJ2-1	CASRSGGAGLDEQFF	TGTGCCAGCAGGTCCGGGGGGGCCGGGTTGGATGAGCAGTTCTTC
.	15	TRBV9	.	TRBJ1-1	CASSVVGGRDTEAFF	TGTGCCAGCAGCGTAGTTGGGGGCAGGGACACTGAAGCTTTCTTT
TRBD1	15	TRBV13	.	TRBJ1-3	CASSAGTGYGNTIYF	TGTGCCAGCAGTGCCGGGACAGGGTATGGAAACACCATATATTTT
.	13	TRBV27	.	TRBJ1-2	CASSPTVHYGYTF	TGTGCCAGCAGTCCGACAGTTCACTATGGCTACACCTTC
TRBD1	14	TRBV20-1	.	TRBJ1-2	CSAGGDRGKDGYTF	TGCAGTGCTGGTGGGGACAGGGGGAAGGATGGCTACACCTTC
.	15	TRBV29-1	.	TRBJ1-5	CSVSSGAGPNQPQHF	TGCAGCGTTTCTTCGGGTGCGGGACCAAATCAGCCCCAGCATTTT
TRBD1	13	TRBV29-1	few	TRBJ1-2	CSAGTGDLYGYTF	TGCAGCGCAGGGACAGGGGATCTCTATGGCTACACCTTC
.	12	TRBV12-3/TRBV12-4	.	TRBJ1-5	CASTISNQPQHF	TGTGCCAGCACCATCAGTAATCAGCCCCAGCATTTT
TRBD1	14	TRBV25-1	.	TRBJ1-6	CASSNRQGGPPLHF	TGTGCCAGCAGTAACAGACAGGGGGGGCCACCCCTCCACTTT
TRBD2	18	TRBV5-1	.	TRBJ2-7	CASSFSPPLAGITYEQYF	TGCGCCAGCAGCTTTTCCCCCCCCCTAGCGGGGATTACCTACGAGCAGTACTTC
.	15	TRBV5-1	once	TRBJ1-6	CASSFGGSYNSPLHF	TGCGCCAGCAGCTTCGGCGGATCCTATAATTCACCCCTCCACTTT
.	13	TRBV2	few	TRBJ1-3	CASAAGVGNTIYF	TGTGCCAGCGCAGCAGGGGTGGGAAACACCATATATTTT
.	17	TRBV7-2	.	TRBJ1-4	CASSLPGGSTTNEKLFF	TGTGCCAGCAGCTTACCGGGGGGGAGCACAACTAATGAAAAACTGTTTTTT
TRBD2	17	TRBV4-1	few	TRBJ2-3	CASSLRTSGGSTDTQYF	TGCGCCAGCAGCCTCCGGACTAGCGGGGGGAGCACAGATACGCAGTATTTT
TRBD2	15	TRBV19	few	TRBJ2-1	CASSVSGTLYNEQFF	TGTGCCAGTAGTGTTAGCGGGACACTCTACAATGAGCAGTTCTTC
TRBD1	17	TRBV28	once	TRBJ1-5	CASSRDRGTYSNQPQHF	TGTGCCAGCAGCCGGGACAGGGGGACATACAGCAATCAGCCCCAGCATTTT
.	11	TRBV6-5	.	TRBJ1-1	CASSLGPEAFF	TGTGCCAGCAGTTTGGGCCCTGAAGCTTTCTTT
TRBD1	16	TRBV2	.	TRBJ2-7	CASSDGTGGLSYEQYF	TGTGCCAGCAGTGATGGGACAGGGGGCCTTTCCTACGAGCAGTACTTC
TRBD1	15	TRBV27	.	TRBJ2-1	CVVSTGTVLYNEQFF	TGTGTCGTCTCAACCGGGACAGTTTTATACAATGAGCAGTTCTTC
TRBD1	15	TRBV5-1	.	TRBJ1-5	CASSLQGEGNQPQHF	TGCGCCAGCAGCTTGCAGGGGGAGGGCAATCAGCCCCAGCATTTT
.	18	TRBV4-3	.	TRBJ2-3	CASSQDLGASKGTDTQYF	TGCGCCAGCAGCCAAGATTTGGGAGCTAGCAAGGGCACAGATACGCAGTATTTT
.	14	TRBV5-4	.	TRBJ2-7	CASSPVAASYEQYF	TGTGCCAGCAGCCCCGTGGCTGCCTCCTACGAGCAGTACTTC
.	14	TRBV27	.	TRBJ1-6	CASSFFPGGSPLHF	TGTGCCAGCAGTTTTTTTCCCGGGGGATCACCCCTCCACTTT
.	14	TRBV2	.	TRBJ2-5	CASSGVSPGETQYF	TGTGCCAGCTCCGGGGTCTCCCCCGGGGAGACCCAGTACTTC
.	13	TRBV6-5	.	TRBJ1-4	CASSYYRDEKLFF	TGTGCCAGCAGTTATTACAGGGATGAAAAACTGTTTTTT
TRBD1	13	TRBV4-1	.	TRBJ2-7	CASSRGQQYEQYF	TGCGCCAGCAGCCGGGGACAGCAGTACGAGCAGTACTTC
TRBD1	13	TRBV6-5	once	TRBJ1-2	CATTGGSNYGYTF	TGTGCCACGACAGGGGGGTCTAACTATGGCTACACCTTC
.	11	TRBV27	.	TRBJ1-1	CASGYTASAFF	TGTGCCAGCGGATACACAGCCTCCGCTTTCTTT
.	12	TRBV19	.	TRBJ2-1	CASSSPTNEQFF	TGTGCCAGTAGTTCCCCGACAAACGAGCAGTTCTTC
TRBD1	15	TRBV11-2	.	TRBJ2-7	CASSLTGAIINEQYF	TGTGCCAGCAGCCTCACAGGGGCGATAATCAACGAGCAGTACTTC
TRBD1	14	TRBV29-1	.	TRBJ1-4	CSGMVDRANEKLFF	TGCAGCGGTATGGTTGACAGGGCTAATGAAAAACTGTTTTTT
.	13	TRBV6-5	.	TRBJ1-2	CASVRDPNYGYTF	TGTGCCAGCGTCCGGGATCCTAACTATGGCTACACCTTC
TRBD1	14	TRBV28	.	TRBJ2-7	CASSLRDSFYEQYF	TGTGCCAGCAGTTTACGGGACAGCTTCTACGAGCAGTACTTC
TRBD1	15	TRBV9	.	TRBJ1-2	CASSVGIDRDYGYTF	TGTGCCAGCAGCGTAGGGATCGACAGGGACTATGGCTACACCTTC
.	13	TRBV6-2/TRBV6-3	.	TRBJ1-1	CASSYSIPAEAFF	TGTGCCAGCAGTTACTCGATCCCGGCTGAAGCTTTCTTT
TRBD2	15	TRBV18	few	TRBJ2-1	CASSTGKAGDNEQFF	TGTGCCAGCTCAACAGGAAAAGCGGGAGACAATGAGCAGTTCTTC
TRBD2	16	TRBV4-1	.	TRBJ2-3	CASSQEGGRVGDTQYF	TGCGCCAGCAGCCAAGAGGGGGGGAGAGTTGGAGATACGCAGTATTTT
TRBD1	14	TRBV11-2	.	TRBJ1-1	CASSPWDRGSTAFF	TGTGCCAGCAGCCCCTGGGACAGGGGCTCTACGGCTTTCTTT
.	12	TRBV28	.	TRBJ1-2	CASSFRDYGYTF	TGTGCCAGCAGTTTCCGGGACTATGGCTACACCTTC
.	18	TRBV28	.	TRBJ1-2	CASSRTASWDRHNYGYTF	TGTGCCAGCAGTCGGACAGCCTCCTGGGACCGACATAACTATGGCTACACCTTC
TRBD1	15	TRBV10-3	.	TRBJ2-2	CAISERTGQTGELFF	TGTGCCATCAGTGAAAGGACAGGGCAAACCGGGGAGCTGTTTTTT
TRBD1	17	TRBV6-1	.	TRBJ1-2	CASSVSGTVGETYGYTF	TGTGCCAGCAGTGTCTCCGGGACAGTTGGGGAGACCTATGGCTACACCTTC
TRBD2	17	TRBV2	.	TRBJ2-3	CASSEKGLAGEGDTQYF	TGTGCCAGCAGTGAGAAGGGACTAGCGGGGGAAGGAGATACGCAGTATTTT
TRBD2	16	TRBV24-1	.	TRBJ2-3	CATSPLGLAETDTQYF	TGTGCCACCAGCCCCCTCGGACTAGCCGAGACAGATACGCAGTATTTT
TRBD1	14	TRBV3-1/TRBV3-2	.	TRBJ2-7	CASSQRDRAGEQYF	TGTGCCAGCAGCCAGCGGGACAGGGCGGGCGAGCAGTACTTC
.	16	TRBV15	.	TRBJ1-3	CATSRGGVGTGNTIYF	TGTGCCACCAGCAGAGGGGGGGTAGGGACTGGAAACACCATATATTTT
TRBD1	13	TRBV30	.	TRBJ2-7	CAWSGTGSYEQYF	TGTGCCTGGAGTGGGACAGGGAGCTACGAGCAGTACTTC
.	13	TRBV5-1	.	TRBJ1-3	CASSLRGGNTIYF	TGCGCCAGCAGCTTGAGAGGGGGAAACACCATATATTTT
.	12	TRBV29-1	many	TRBJ2-5	CSVEGGYETQYF	TGCAGCGTTGAAGGGGGCTATGAGACCCAGTACTTC
.	16	TRBV2	once	TRBJ2-4	CASSEARTGLGNIQYF	TGTGCCAGCAGTGAAGCGCGTACGGGGTTGGGCAACATTCAGTACTTC